This T cell receptor beta chain is from a study of Ad26.COV2.S vaccination and SARS-CoV-2 variants. Notes on the study in general: Vaccine recipients and placebo recipients showed similar non-spike TCR breadth.

Sequenced by immunoSEQ multiplex PCR; TCRdb stores in-frame clones only, minus some. The sample lists about 350,000 clones, 92% occurring once. With respect to this clone: The antigen remains unidentified.

V lost 4 bases and J 6 bases, leaving 9 bases between the germline ends. CDR3 size: 12 residues. The germline V gene has CDR1 LGHDT and CDR2 YNNKEL (reference sequence). The V call is TRBV3-1 (or the pseudogene TRBV3-2), the J call TRBJ1-2; D gene ambiguous. The sequencing here drew on peripheral blood, taken after recovery from COVID-19. This clonotype originated in a human donor who had recovered from COVID-19. CDR3 DNA: TGTGCCAGCAGCCTCTTGGAGAATGGCTACACCTTC. This gives the protein CASSLLENGYTF.